This T cell receptor (beta chain) was sequenced for a study of PD-1 blockade in classical Hodgkin lymphoma. Patients all relapsed after autologous stem cell transplantation, and there was variation in brentuximab vedotin exposure. Here immunoSEQ multiplex PCR was the method, and the copy in TCRdb shows in-frame clones only, minus some. The data show approximately 50,000 clones, roughly 91% seen once. Study-wide points: It was reported that newly diagnosed patients had less baseline TCR diversity than healthy donors.

Per germline, CDR1 SEHNR and CDR2 FQNEAQ (reference sequence). V trimming: 6 bases; J trimming: 5 bases; junction bases outside the gene matches: 1. The CDR3 runs 12 residues. As to this clone: What it recognizes is unknown. Other DNA sequences within the sample encode an identical CDR3.

V is TRBV7-9 and J is TRBJ1-2; 9 nucleotides line up with TRBD1. This receptor was obtained from a human donor with classical Hodgkin lymphoma. The sample was peripheral blood mononuclear cells (PBMCs), taken before the second cycle of nivolumab. The CDR3 spells CASSGQGYGYTF. The CDR3 bases are TGTGCCAGCAGTGGACAGGGGTATGGCTACACCTTC. Looking up the rest from reference TRBV7-9 and TRBJ1-2 gives the full variable domain: DTGVSQNPRHKITKRGQNVTFRCDPISEHNRLYWYRQTLGQGPEFLTYFQNEAQLEKSRLLSDRFSAERPKGSFSTLEIQRTEQGDSAMYLCASSGQGYGYTFGSGTRLTVV.